This passage covers 6 T cell receptor beta chains from one sample sequenced in a study of shared clonotypes between healthy human individuals. It was CD45RO-negative cells, positively selected for CCR7, that made up naive CD8 cells, with terminally differentiated effector memory CD45RA+ cells excluded. Clones were sequenced by immunoSEQ multiplex PCR, and TCRdb holds only the in-frame ones, with some missing. Of 750,000 to 1,000,000 clones in the sample, more than 85% are singletons; the top ten hold 20% to 30%. The sequenced sample consisted of naive CD8+ T cells sorted from blood. All receptors derive from a man between 25 and 39 years old in good health.

The chain links TRBV27 to TRBJ1-2, with D possibly being TRBD1 (6 bases). Germline V gives CDR1 MNHEY, CDR2 SMNVEV (reference sequence). V lost 5 bases and J lost 3, with 16 bases in between. The CDR3 runs 15 residues. In nucleotides, the CDR3 is TGTGCCAGCAGTCCGGTTCGACAGGCCGACTATGGCTACACCTTC. It translates to CASSPVRQADYGYTF.

This sequence joins TRBV7-9 and TRBJ2-2; 12 nucleotides agree with TRBD1. This CDR3 has 16 amino acids. J was trimmed by 7 bases and V by 5 bases; bases with no gene match: 8. CDR1 is SEHNR and CDR2 is FQNEAQ in the germline V gene (reference sequence). CDR3 sequence reads: CASSPRDRGQVGELFF. The CDR3 bases are TGTGCCAGCAGCCCCCGGGACAGGGGGCAAGTCGGGGAGCTGTTTTTT.

This clone was seen just once. This sequence joins TRBV10-3 and TRBJ2-2; 7 bases align to TRBD1. The junction had 6 bases not matched to a gene; V was cut back by 10 bases and J by 1 base. The CDR3 contains 14 residues. Germline CDR1 reads ENHRY; CDR2 reads SYGVKD. In DNA form, the CDR3 reads TGTGCCACACAGGGGAGTAAGAACACCGGGGAGCTGTTTTTT. Amino acid sequence: CATQGSKNTGELFF.

This chain links TRBV9 with TRBJ2-5; 7 nucleotides agree with TRBD2. Germline V CDR1 and CDR2: SGDLS, YYNGEE. V dropped 3 bases and J dropped 5; count of bases not matched to a gene: 10. The CDR3 is 15 amino acids. The CDR3 bases are TGTGCCAGCAGCGAGGGGAGGGGTGCACGGGAGACCCAGTACTTC. It is translated as CASSEGRGARETQYF.

The chain uses TRBV27 and TRBJ2-2; the D gene is possibly TRBD1 (5 bases). The V and J ends lost 1 base and 6 bases respectively, with 6 bases between them. The germline CDR1 and CDR2 sequences are MNHEY and SMNVEV (reference sequence). The CDR3 has 13 amino acids. The CDR3: CASSLFRAGELFF. In DNA, the CDR3 is TGTGCCAGCAGTTTATTCAGGGCCGGGGAGCTGTTTTTT.

V is TRBV30 and J is TRBJ2-3; 11 bases map to TRBD2. This CDR3 comprises 14 residues. Germline CDR1 GTSNPN, CDR2 SVGIG (reference sequence). V trimming: 7 bases; J trimming: 5 bases; junction bases outside the gene matches: 8. Here the CDR3 DNA reads TGTGCCTCCTCACTAGCGGGAGTCGAAGATACGCAGTATTTT. Translating gives CASSLAGVEDTQYF.